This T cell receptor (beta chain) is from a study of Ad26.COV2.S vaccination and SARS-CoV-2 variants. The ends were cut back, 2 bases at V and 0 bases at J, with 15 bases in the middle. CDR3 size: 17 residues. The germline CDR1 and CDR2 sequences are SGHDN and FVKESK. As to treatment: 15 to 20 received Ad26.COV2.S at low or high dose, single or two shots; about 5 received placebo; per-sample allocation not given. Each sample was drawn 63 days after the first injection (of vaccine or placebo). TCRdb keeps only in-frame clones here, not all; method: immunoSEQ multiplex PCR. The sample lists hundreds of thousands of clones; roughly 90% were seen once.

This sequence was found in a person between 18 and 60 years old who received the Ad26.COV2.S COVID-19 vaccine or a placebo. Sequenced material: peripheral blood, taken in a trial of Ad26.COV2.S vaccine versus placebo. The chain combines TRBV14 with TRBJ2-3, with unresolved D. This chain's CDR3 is CASSQKKATASTDTQYF. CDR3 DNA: TGTGCCAGCAGCCAAAAAAAGGCAACCGCTAGCACAGATACGCAGTATTTT.